This TCR beta chain was recorded in a study of cytomegalovirus exposure and HLA in healthy donors. Study-wide results and limits: It was 150 or so TCR beta chains that were listed as cytomegalovirus-associated.

PCR was performed using 60 Vbeta and 13 Jbeta primers. Repertoires were generated with immunoSEQ multiplex PCR, while TCRdb's copy carries only in-frame clones and drops some. The repertoire consists of approximately 120,000 clones, with over 60% occurring once and the leading ten covering around 13%. As concerns this clone: The antigen is unknown.

Sequences were obtained from PBMCs. The receptor was isolated from a woman in her thirties or forties in good health and CMV-seropositive.

In DNA form, the CDR3 reads TGTGCCATCAGTGAGTCGGGACAGCGGAATGAAAAACTGTTTTTT. Its protein is CAISESGQRNEKLFF. This chain uses TRBV10-3 with TRBJ1-4; the match to TRBD1 covers 7 bases. This CDR3 contains 15 residues. Germline-derived CDR1 and CDR2 are ENHRY and SYGVKD. V lost 0 bases, J lost 5 bases, and 3 bases stayed unmatched.